This TCR beta chain derives from a study of blood T cells in healthy people across ages. RNA extraction gave at least 5 micrograms of total RNA per sample. As regards this clonotype: The target antigen is unknown.

A sample-barcoded 5' primer and a J-beta primer mix were used in a second PCR of about 7 to 11 cycles. TCRdb reprocessed the 5' RACE reads via MiXCR and lists one record per CDR3 protein. The profile covers about 2 million distinct CDR3 sequences, with 40% to 55% appearing a single time and roughly 2.1% taken by the ten largest. CDR1 is SGDLS, CDR2 YYNGEE, per germline. The germline V and J ends were trimmed by 0 bases and 7 bases, with 14 bases remaining between them. This CDR3 has 15 amino acids. The study, taken as a whole, reports: Naive T cell percentage by flow cytometry tracked strongly with beta diversity. Long-lived donors had more naive CD4+ cells and higher diversity than aged donors.

Sequencing was carried out using blood. J is TRBJ2-1 and V is TRBV9; weak D call: TRBD1 (6 bases). The source of this sequence is a woman in her forties in good health. The CDR3 loop is CASSVEIAGANEQFF. The CDR3, as DNA: TGTGCCAGCAGCGTAGAGATAGCAGGGGCTAATGAGCAGTTCTTC.